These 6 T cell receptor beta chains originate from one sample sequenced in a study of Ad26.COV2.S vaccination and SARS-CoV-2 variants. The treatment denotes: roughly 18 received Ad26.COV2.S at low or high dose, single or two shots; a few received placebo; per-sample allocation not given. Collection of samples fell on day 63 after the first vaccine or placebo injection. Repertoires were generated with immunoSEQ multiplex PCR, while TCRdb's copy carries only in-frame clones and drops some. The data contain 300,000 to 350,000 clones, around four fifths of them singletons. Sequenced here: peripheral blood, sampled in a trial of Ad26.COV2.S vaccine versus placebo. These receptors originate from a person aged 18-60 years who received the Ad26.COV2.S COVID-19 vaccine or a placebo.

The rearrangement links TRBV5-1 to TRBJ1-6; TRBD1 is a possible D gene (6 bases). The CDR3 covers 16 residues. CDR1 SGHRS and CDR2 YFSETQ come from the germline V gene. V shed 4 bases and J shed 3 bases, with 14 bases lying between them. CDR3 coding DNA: TGCGCCAGCAGCCCCCGTCGACAGGACTATAATTCACCCCTCCACTTT. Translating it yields CASSPRRQDYNSPLHF.

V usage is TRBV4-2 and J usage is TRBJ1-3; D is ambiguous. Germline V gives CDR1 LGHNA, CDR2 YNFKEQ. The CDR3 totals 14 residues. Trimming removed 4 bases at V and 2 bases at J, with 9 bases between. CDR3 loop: CASSLTGTGNTIYF. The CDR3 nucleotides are TGTGCCAGCAGCCTGACGGGTACTGGAAACACCATATATTTT.

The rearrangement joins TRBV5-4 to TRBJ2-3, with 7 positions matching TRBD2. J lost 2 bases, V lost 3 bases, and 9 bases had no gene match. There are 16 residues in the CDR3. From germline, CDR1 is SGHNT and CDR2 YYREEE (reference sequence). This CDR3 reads CASSSRAAGLTDTQYF. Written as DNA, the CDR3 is TGTGCCAGCAGCTCCCGAGCAGCGGGGCTCACAGATACGCAGTATTTT.

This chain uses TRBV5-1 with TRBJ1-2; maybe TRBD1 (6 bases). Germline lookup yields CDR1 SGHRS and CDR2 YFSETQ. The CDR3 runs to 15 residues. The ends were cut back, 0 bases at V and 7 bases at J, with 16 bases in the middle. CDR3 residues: CASSLGRGQLVGYTF. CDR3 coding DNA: TGCGCCAGCAGCTTGGGGCGGGGGCAGTTAGTTGGCTACACCTTC.

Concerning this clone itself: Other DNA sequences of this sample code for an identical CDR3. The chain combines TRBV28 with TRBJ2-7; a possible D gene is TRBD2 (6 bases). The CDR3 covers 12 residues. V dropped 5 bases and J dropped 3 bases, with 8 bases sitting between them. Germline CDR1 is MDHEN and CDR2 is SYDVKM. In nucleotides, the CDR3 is TGTGCCAGCAGTCGGGACTTCTACGAGCAGTACTTC. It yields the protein CASSRDFYEQYF.

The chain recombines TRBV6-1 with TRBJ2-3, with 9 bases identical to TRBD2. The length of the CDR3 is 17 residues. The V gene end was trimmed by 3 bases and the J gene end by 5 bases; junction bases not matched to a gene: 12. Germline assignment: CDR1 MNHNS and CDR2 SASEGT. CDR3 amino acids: CASSDPSRRGGQDTQYF. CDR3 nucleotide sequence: TGTGCCAGCAGTGATCCCTCTAGGCGGGGGGGCCAAGATACGCAGTATTTT.